A single sample is the source of the 3 T cell receptor beta chains below, sequenced in a study of OX40 agonist ivuxolimab in advanced cancers. Profiling relied on immunoSEQ multiplex PCR, and the TCRdb table lists in-frame clones only, not all of them. The sample yields about 79,000 clones, 90% seen once. The sample in question was CD4+ or CD8+ T cells sorted from blood, obtained in a trial of the OX40 agonist ivuxolimab. These receptors all stem from an adult with an advanced solid tumor such as melanoma, head and neck, liver or kidney cancer.

CDR3 DNA sequence: TGTGCCAGCAGTACTTCAGGGCCTCCCTACGAGCAGTACGTC. Its protein is CASSTSGPPYEQYV. This chain connects TRBV28 to TRBJ2-7; D is possibly TRBD1 (5 bases). This CDR3 spans 14 amino acids. CDR1 is MDHEN, CDR2 SYDVKM, per germline. V was trimmed by 5 bases and J by 2 bases, leaving 13 bases between them.

The V and J genes are TRBV5-6 and TRBJ1-1; possible D gene TRBD1, 6 bases. The CDR3 is 16 residues long. CDR1 SGHDT and CDR2 YYEEEE come from the germline V gene. V was cut by 6 bases and J by 1 base, with 19 bases left in between. DNA of the CDR3: TGTGCCAGCACCCCGCTGGGGGGCGGCAAGAACACTGAAGCTTTCTTT. Its protein is CASTPLGGGKNTEAFF.

The gene calls are TRBV6-5 and TRBJ2-3; 8 bases are a match to TRBD2. The CDR3 is 16 residues long. The germline V gene encodes CDR1 MNHEY and CDR2 SVGAGI. Germline trimming cut 4 bases from V and 2 bases from J; bases unmatched to any gene: 8. This chain's CDR3 is CASSSFGGGNTDTQYF. For the CDR3, the DNA is TGTGCCAGCAGTTCCTTCGGGGGGGGGAACACAGATACGCAGTATTTT.